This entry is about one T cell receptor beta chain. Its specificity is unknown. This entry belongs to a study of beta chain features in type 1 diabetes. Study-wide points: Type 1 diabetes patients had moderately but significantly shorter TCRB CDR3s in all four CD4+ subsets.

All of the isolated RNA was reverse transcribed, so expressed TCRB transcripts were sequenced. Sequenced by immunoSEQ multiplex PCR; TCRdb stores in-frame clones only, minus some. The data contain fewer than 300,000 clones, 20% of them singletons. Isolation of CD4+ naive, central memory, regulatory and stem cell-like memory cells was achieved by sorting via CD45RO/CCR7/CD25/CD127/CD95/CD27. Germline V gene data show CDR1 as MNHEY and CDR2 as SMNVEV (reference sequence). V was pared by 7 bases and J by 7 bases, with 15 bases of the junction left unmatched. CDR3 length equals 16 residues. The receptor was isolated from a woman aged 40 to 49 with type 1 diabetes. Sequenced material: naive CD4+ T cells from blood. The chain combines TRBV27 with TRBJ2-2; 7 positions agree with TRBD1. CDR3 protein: CASTSLYRGLGGELFF. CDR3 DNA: TGTGCCAGCACCTCACTTTACAGGGGCCTCGGCGGGGAGCTGTTTTTT.